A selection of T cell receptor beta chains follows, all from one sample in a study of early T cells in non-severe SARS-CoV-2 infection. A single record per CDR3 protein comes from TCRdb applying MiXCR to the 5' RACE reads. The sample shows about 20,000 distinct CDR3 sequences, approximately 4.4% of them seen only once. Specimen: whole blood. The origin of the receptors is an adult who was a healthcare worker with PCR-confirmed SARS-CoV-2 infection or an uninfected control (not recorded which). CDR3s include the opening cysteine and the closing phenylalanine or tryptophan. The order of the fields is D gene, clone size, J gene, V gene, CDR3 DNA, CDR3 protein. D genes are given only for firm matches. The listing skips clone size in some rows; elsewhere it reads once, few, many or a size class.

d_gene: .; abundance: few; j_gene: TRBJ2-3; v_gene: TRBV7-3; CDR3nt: TGTGCCAGCAGCTTAATGCATTCCACAGATACGCAGTATTTT; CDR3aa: CASSLMHSTDTQYF
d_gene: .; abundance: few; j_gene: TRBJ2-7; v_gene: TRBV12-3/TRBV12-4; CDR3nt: TGTGCCAGCAGCCACCCGGAACCTTTTACGGTACGAGGGGAGCAGTACTTC; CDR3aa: CASSHPEPFTVRGEQYF
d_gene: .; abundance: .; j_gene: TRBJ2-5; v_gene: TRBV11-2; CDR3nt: TGTGCCAGCAGCACGACGACAGGAGAGACCCAGTACTTC; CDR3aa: CASSTTTGETQYF
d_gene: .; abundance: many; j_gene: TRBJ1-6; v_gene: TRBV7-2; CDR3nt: TGTGCCAGCAGCCGCCGATCTCCAAATTCACCCCTCCACTTT; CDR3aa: CASSRRSPNSPLHF
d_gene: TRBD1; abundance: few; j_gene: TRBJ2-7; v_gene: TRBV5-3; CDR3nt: TGTGCCAGAAGCGGGACAGCCCTTGGAAGACTCATGTTGGAGCAGTACTTC; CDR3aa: CARSGTALGRLMLEQYF
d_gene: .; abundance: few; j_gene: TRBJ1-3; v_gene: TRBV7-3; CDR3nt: TGTGCCAGCAGTCAGGGGCCGGGAAACACCATATATTTT; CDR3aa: CASSQGPGNTIYF
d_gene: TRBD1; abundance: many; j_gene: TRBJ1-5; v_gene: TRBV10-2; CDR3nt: TGCGCCAGCCAAGGGGGCTCCATTAATCAGCCCCAGCATTTT; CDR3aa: CASQGGSINQPQHF
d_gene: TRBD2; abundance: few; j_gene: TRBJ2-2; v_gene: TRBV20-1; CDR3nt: TGCAGTGCACCGGGGGGGGCCGGGGAGCTGTTTTTT; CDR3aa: CSAPGGAGELFF
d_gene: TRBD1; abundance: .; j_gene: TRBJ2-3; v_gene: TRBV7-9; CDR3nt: TGTGCCAGCAGCTTAGGGACAGGGGACACAGATACGCAGTATTTT; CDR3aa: CASSLGTGDTDTQYF
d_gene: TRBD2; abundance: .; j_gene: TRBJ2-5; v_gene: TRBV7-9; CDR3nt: TGTGCCAGCAGCTCAGCGGGGGCCTCGGCGGCCCAGTACTTC; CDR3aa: CASSSAGASAAQYF
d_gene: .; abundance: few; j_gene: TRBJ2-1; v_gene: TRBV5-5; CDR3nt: TGTGCCAGCAGCCCGAAACACGAAACTCCTCCCGGTGAGCAGTTCTTC; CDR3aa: CASSPKHETPPGEQFF
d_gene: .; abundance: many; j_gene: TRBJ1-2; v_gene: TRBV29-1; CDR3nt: TGCAGCGCGTATGACCGGGGAGGCTACACCTTC; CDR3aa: CSAYDRGGYTF
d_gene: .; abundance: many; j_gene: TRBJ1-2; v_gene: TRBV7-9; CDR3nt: TGTGCCAGCAGCTCGACAGTCCTTTATGGCTACACCTTC; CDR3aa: CASSSTVLYGYTF
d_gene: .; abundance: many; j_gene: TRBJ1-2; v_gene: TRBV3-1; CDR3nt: TGTGCCAGCAGCCTTAACGGGCAGGTCTATGGCTACACCTTC; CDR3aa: CASSLNGQVYGYTF
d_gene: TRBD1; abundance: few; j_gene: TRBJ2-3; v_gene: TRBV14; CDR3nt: TGTGCCAGCAGAAGAGGGACAGGGGGTCTGGGCACAGATACGCAGTATTTT; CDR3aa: CASRRGTGGLGTDTQYF
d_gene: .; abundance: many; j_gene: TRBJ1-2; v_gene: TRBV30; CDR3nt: TGTGCCTGGAGTGCCGTAGTAGCTAACTATGGCTACACCTTC; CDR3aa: CAWSAVVANYGYTF
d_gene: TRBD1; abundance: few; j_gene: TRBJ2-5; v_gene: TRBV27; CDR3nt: TGTGCCAGCAGTTATGGCCTATGGACAGGGAAAGAGACCCAGTACTTC; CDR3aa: CASSYGLWTGKETQYF
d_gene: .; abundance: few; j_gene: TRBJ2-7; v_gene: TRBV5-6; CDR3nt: TGTGCCAGCAGCTATCTAGTCCCCGAGCAGTACTTC; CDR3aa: CASSYLVPEQYF
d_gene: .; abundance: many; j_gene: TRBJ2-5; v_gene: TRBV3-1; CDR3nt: TGTGCCAGCAGCCAAGATCGTAGGGCCCGCGCTTACTTC; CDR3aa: CASSQDRRARAYF
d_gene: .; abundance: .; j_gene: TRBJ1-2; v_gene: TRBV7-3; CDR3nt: TGTGCCAGCAGCTTAAGTCGTGTGGGTTTTGGGGGCTACACCTTC; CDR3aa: CASSLSRVGFGGYTF
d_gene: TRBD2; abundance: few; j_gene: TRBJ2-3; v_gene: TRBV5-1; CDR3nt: TGCGCCAGCAGCTTGTTACTAGCGGGGGTAGATACGCAGTATTTT; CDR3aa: CASSLLLAGVDTQYF
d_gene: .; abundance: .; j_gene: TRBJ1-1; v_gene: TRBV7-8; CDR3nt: TGTGCCAGCAGCTTGGTTGGGGGTACCTCTGAAGCTTTCTTT; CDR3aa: CASSLVGGTSEAFF